A single sample gave rise to the 21 T cell receptor beta chains below, sequenced in a study of T-cell memory formation after mild COVID-19. TCRdb re-called the 5' RACE reads through MiXCR, storing one row per CDR3 protein. The sample includes roughly 320,000 distinct CDR3 sequences, 25% to 30% of them seen just once. The material sequenced was PBMCs or a T cell subset sorted from them (not recorded which). These receptors all come from an adult woman who had mild COVID-19 (a few samples of this study predate the infection). Cell type and time point are not known.

V and J are TRBV5-1 and TRBJ1-1; tentatively, D is TRBD1 (6 bases). Trimming shortened V by 2 bases and J by 4 bases, and 9 bases separated the two germline ends. This CDR3 has 13 residues. CDR1 is SGHRS, CDR2 YFSETQ, per germline. The CDR3 region is CASSLVGATEAFF. CDR3 coding DNA: TGCGCCAGCAGCTTAGTGGGGGCCACTGAAGCTTTCTTT. Based on the CDR3 plus reference TRBV5-1 and TRBJ1-1, the full variable domain is KAGVTQTPRYLIKTRGQQVTLSCSPISGHRSVSWYQQTPGQGLQFLFEYFSETQRNKGNFPGRFSGRQFSNSRSEMNVSTLELGDSALYLCASSLVGATEAFFGQGTRLTVV.

This clonotype was found once. The genes are TRBV18 and TRBJ1-4; possibly TRBD1 for D (5 bases). Trimming took 3 bases from V and 5 from J, leaving 10 bases between them. Germline V gene data show CDR1 as KGHSH and CDR2 as LQKENI. This CDR3 has 14 amino acids. The chain's CDR3 is CASSPRARNEKLFF. The CDR3 DNA is TGTGCCAGCTCACCCAGGGCTAGAAATGAAAAACTGTTTTTT. Full variable domain (missing parts from reference TRBV18 and TRBJ1-4): NAGVMQNPRHLVRRRGQEARLRCSPMKGHSHVYWYRQLPEEGLKFMVYLQKENIIDESGMPKERFSAEFPKEGPSILRIQQVVRGDSAAYFCASSPRARNEKLFFGSGTQLSVL.

This clonotype was found a few times. V gene TRBV18 combines with J gene TRBJ2-5; D is ambiguous. The CDR3 consists of 13 residues. Trimming took off 2 bases at V and 1 base at J, with 5 bases between the two ends. CDR1 is KGHSH and CDR2 is LQKENI in the germline V gene. CDR3 residues: CASSPNSQETQYF. In nucleotides, the CDR3 is TGTGCCAGCTCACCAAACAGCCAAGAGACCCAGTACTTC.

This clonotype showed up just a few times. This sequence joins TRBV20-1 and TRBJ1-2; D remains ambiguous. CDR3 length equals 14 residues. The V end lost 1 base, the J end lost 8 bases, and 17 bases lay between the germline ends. Germline V lookup: CDR1 DFQATT, CDR2 SNEGSKA (reference sequence). In DNA form, the CDR3 reads TGCAGTGCTAGAGCCACCGGGTCTATTAGGGGCTACACCTTC. Protein: CSARATGSIRGYTF.

The chain joins TRBV24-1 to TRBJ2-2, with 7 bases that match TRBD1. CDR1 KGHDR and CDR2 SFDVKD come from the germline V gene. This CDR3 is built from 14 residues. Trimming took 11 bases from V and 7 from J; bases not matched to a gene: 12. The CDR3: CARRQGIGVGELFF. The CDR3 coding sequence is TGTGCCAGAAGACAGGGTATTGGGGTCGGGGAGCTGTTTTTT.

The chain is built from TRBV12-3 or TRBV12-4 and TRBJ1-1; D gene ambiguous. This CDR3 comprises 15 residues. V was clipped by 6 bases and J by 0 bases, with 14 bases between them. In DNA, the CDR3 is TGTGCCAGCAGCAGGACGGCCCGAATGAACACTGAAGCTTTCTTT. Its protein product is CASSRTARMNTEAFF.

This clonotype was seen a handful of times. The CDR3 nucleotides are TGTGCCAGCAGCCCGGACACAATCTATGGCTACACCTTC. It specifies CASSPDTIYGYTF. V and J are TRBV7-9 and TRBJ1-2, with D perhaps TRBD1 (5 bases). The CDR3 consists of 13 residues. Germline V gene lookup returns CDR1 SEHNR and CDR2 FQNEAQ (reference sequence). Trimming shortened V by 5 bases and J by 4 bases, and 11 bases separated the two germline ends.

The rearrangement uses TRBV2 and TRBJ1-1; 7 bases align to TRBD1. Germline V lookup: CDR1 SNHLY, CDR2 FYNNEI. The ends lost 6 bases at V and 0 bases at J; junction bases unmatched: 4. The CDR3 length is 14 residues. CDR3 sequence reads: CASREGQMNTEAFF. DNA of the CDR3: TGTGCCAGCAGGGAGGGACAGATGAACACTGAAGCTTTCTTT.

In its sample, this clonotype was seen a few times. The chain carries TRBV6-5 and TRBJ2-2; D remains unclear. The length of the CDR3 is 14 residues. V gave up 2 bases and J gave up 4 bases, with 8 bases separating them. In germline, CDR1 is MNHEY, CDR2 SVGAGI. CDR3 amino acids: CASSYGQTTGELFF. The DNA of the CDR3 is TGTGCCAGCAGTTACGGTCAGACCACCGGGGAGCTGTTTTTT.

This clonotype was counted between two and nine times. V and J are TRBV20-1 and TRBJ2-3, with TRBD2 matching over 8 bases. CDR1 is DFQATT, CDR2 SNEGSKA, per germline (reference sequence). V lost 5 bases to trimming and J lost 1 base; unmatched junction nucleotides: 5. This CDR3 comprises 14 residues. CDR3 sequence: CSAPPTSGTDTQYF. DNA for the CDR3: TGCAGTGCTCCTCCGACTAGCGGCACAGATACGCAGTATTTT.

The V call is TRBV5-1, the J call TRBJ2-7; 9 nucleotides agree with TRBD1. The J segment lost 6 bases and the V segment lost 3 bases, leaving 7 bases of the junction unmatched. This CDR3 spans 14 amino acids. CDR1 SGHRS and CDR2 YFSETQ come from the germline V gene. DNA for the CDR3: TGCGCCAGCAGCTCGAGGACAGGGGCCCTCGAGCAGTACTTC. This gives the protein CASSSRTGALEQYF.

In this sample, this clonotype turned up a few times. The chain carries TRBV5-1 and TRBJ2-7; the D is unclear. From germline, CDR1 is SGHRS and CDR2 YFSETQ. The CDR3 covers 16 residues. With 0 bases removed from V and 1 base from J, the gap between germline ends came to 14 bases. CDR3 bases: TGCGCCAGCAGCTTGGGCCCGGCCGCCGAATCCTACGAGCAGTACTTC. It codes for CASSLGPAAESYEQYF.

V is TRBV14 and J is TRBJ1-1; D gene uncertain. The CDR3 is made up of 14 amino acids. With 1 base removed from V and 1 base from J, the gap between germline ends came to 7 bases. Germline CDR1 and CDR2: SGHDN and FVKESK. CDR3 nucleotides: TGTGCCAGCAGCCAAGTTGCGGGGAACACTGAAGCTTTCTTT. This translates into CASSQVAGNTEAFF.

The chain recombines TRBV4-1 with TRBJ1-6; weak D call: TRBD1 (5 bases). Germline assignment: CDR1 MGHRA and CDR2 YSYEKL. The germline V and J ends were trimmed by 4 bases and 4 bases, with 14 bases remaining between them. The CDR3 has 16 residues. For the CDR3, the DNA is TGCGCCAGCAGCCCGGGCCCCGGGGCATATAATTCACCCCTCCACTTT. It yields the protein CASSPGPGAYNSPLHF.

The chain links TRBV23-1 to TRBJ2-2; D is unresolved. TRBV23-1 is an open reading frame whose function is uncertain. CDR3 length equals 14 residues. Trimming took off 3 bases at V and 1 base at J, with 6 bases between the two ends. This CDR3 reads CASSHLRNTGELFF. The CDR3 DNA reads as TGCGCCAGCAGTCATCTCCGGAACACCGGGGAGCTGTTTTTT.

The rearrangement joins TRBV4-1 to TRBJ2-3, with 10 bases identical to TRBD1. Trimming cost V 4 bases and J 3 bases; bases outside gene matches: 10. Germline V gene data show CDR1 as MGHRA and CDR2 as YSYEKL. This CDR3 has 17 amino acids. The CDR3 bases are TGCGCCAGCAGCCGACACCGACAGGGGGCGCAGACAGATACGCAGTATTTT. Translated: CASSRHRQGAQTDTQYF.

The chain combines TRBV20-1 with TRBJ2-1, with 10 bases aligning to TRBD1. Germline trimming cut 8 bases from V and 8 bases from J; bases unmatched to any gene: 3. This CDR3 is built from 11 residues. Germline CDR1 and CDR2: DFQATT and SNEGSKA (reference sequence). The CDR3 DNA reads as TGCAGTCCGGGACAGGGGCATGAGCAGTTCTTC. This codes for CSPGQGHEQFF.

This chain links TRBV6-2 or TRBV6-3 with TRBJ2-7; 7 bases are a match to TRBD1. The J segment lost 0 bases and the V segment lost 2 bases, leaving 7 bases of the junction unmatched. CDR3 length: 16 amino acids. Germline V gene sequence: CDR1 MNHEY, CDR2 SVGEGT. The CDR3, as DNA: TGTGCCAGCAGTTACGACCAGGACAGGAGCTCCTACGAGCAGTACTTC. This translates into CASSYDQDRSSYEQYF.

This clonotype appeared a few times. The chain uses TRBV4-3 and TRBJ2-5; 10 bases match TRBD1. From germline, CDR1 is LGHNA and CDR2 YSLEER. The CDR3 runs 15 residues. V trimming: 1 base; J trimming: 5 bases; junction bases outside the gene matches: 4. CDR3 in amino acids: CASSQVGQGEETQYF. DNA of the CDR3: TGCGCCAGCAGCCAAGTCGGACAGGGGGAGGAGACCCAGTACTTC.

In this sample, this clonotype turned up once. The rearrangement joins TRBV5-1 to TRBJ2-1; TRBD2 matches at 11 bases. The germline CDR1 and CDR2 sequences are SGHRS and YFSETQ. Losses at the gene ends were 7 bases for V and 4 bases for J; bases not matched to a gene: 10. This CDR3 comprises 16 residues. CDR3 amino acids: CASGLVAGGGYNEQFF. The CDR3 DNA reads TGCGCCAGCGGCCTCGTAGCGGGAGGGGGGTACAATGAGCAGTTCTTC.

This clonotype has a count of ten or more. The rearrangement links TRBV5-1 to TRBJ2-3, with D perhaps TRBD1 (5 bases). This CDR3 region has 15 residues. Trimming stripped 5 bases from V and 3 bases from J, with 16 bases between. Germline assignment: CDR1 SGHRS and CDR2 YFSETQ. CDR3 nucleotide sequence: TGCGCCAGCAGGCCCCCCCAGGGAAGAACAGATACGCAGTATTTT. Amino acids: CASRPPQGRTDTQYF. Variable domain in full (rest from reference TRBV5-1 and TRBJ2-3): KAGVTQTPRYLIKTRGQQVTLSCSPISGHRSVSWYQQTPGQGLQFLFEYFSETQRNKGNFPGRFSGRQFSNSRSEMNVSTLELGDSALYLCASRPPQGRTDTQYFGPGTRLTVL.